These 7 T cell receptor beta chains were sequenced from one sample in a study of cytomegalovirus exposure and HLA in healthy donors. PCR primers comprised 60 Vbeta and 13 Jbeta primers. Sequencing used immunoSEQ multiplex PCR; TCRdb keeps in-frame clones, though not all of them. The sample holds hundreds of thousands of clones; around nine tenths are singletons and the top ten take around 1%. The sequencing input was PBMCs. Receptors were obtained from a woman aged 18-29 years in good health and CMV-seronegative.

CDR3 DNA sequence: TGTGCCAGCAGCTTTTTTTGGGGGGGGGAGACCCAGTACTTC. Its protein product is CASSFFWGGETQYF. V gene TRBV5-4 combines with J gene TRBJ2-5, with 7 bases aligning to TRBD2. This CDR3 comprises 14 residues. V was pared by 2 bases and J by 5 bases, with 6 bases of the junction left unmatched. Per germline, CDR1 SGHNT and CDR2 YYREEE (reference sequence).

The J gene is TRBJ2-5, the V gene TRBV5-5; 14 positions agree with TRBD2. V lost 0 bases to trimming and J lost 5 bases; unmatched junction nucleotides: 0. Per germline, CDR1 SGHKS and CDR2 YYEKEE (reference sequence). CDR3 length: 15 residues. The CDR3 DNA is TGTGCCAGCAGCTTGGGACTAGCGGGAGGGGAGACCCAGTACTTC. Its protein is CASSLGLAGGETQYF. Full variable domain (missing parts from reference TRBV5-5 and TRBJ2-5): DAGVTQSPTHLIKTRGQQVTLRCSPISGHKSVSWYQQVLGQGPQFIFQYYEKEERGRGNFPDRFSARQFPNYSSELNVNALLLGDSALYLCASSLGLAGGETQYFGPGTRLLVL.

V is TRBV2 and J is TRBJ2-6; 8 bases agree with TRBD1. Trimming at V came to 4 bases and at J to 0 bases, leaving 2 bases not matched to a gene. Germline loops: CDR1 SNHLY, CDR2 FYNNEI. CDR3 length: 16 residues. Written as DNA, the CDR3 is TGTGCCAGCAGTGGACAGGGGAGCTCTGGGGCCAACGTCCTGACTTTC. Translated, it gives CASSGQGSSGANVLTF.

V and J are TRBV4-1 and TRBJ1-1; 11 nucleotides line up with TRBD1. The CDR3 runs to 14 residues. The V gene end was trimmed by 4 bases and the J gene end by 9 bases; junction bases not matched to a gene: 7. Germline lookup yields CDR1 MGHRA and CDR2 YSYEKL. CDR3 DNA: TGCGCCAGCAGCCCCCCAGGACAGGGGGCGAAAGCTTTCTTT. Protein product: CASSPPGQGAKAFF.

This clone appeared a single time. The V call is TRBV6-8, the J call TRBJ2-5; TRBD1 aligns across 9 bases. The DNA end favors TRBJ2-7, so the J call may be wrong. Germline V CDR1 and CDR2: MNHGY, SAAAGT. This CDR3 is built from 16 residues. DNA for the CDR3: TGTGCCAGCAGTTATTACGACAGGGGGTTGTCCTACGAGCAGTACTTC. This translates into CASSYYDRGLSYEQYF.

The chain employs TRBV6-5 and TRBJ2-7, with 12 bases lining up with TRBD2. Unmatched junction bases numbered 2, after V lost 6 bases and J lost 2 bases. From germline, CDR1 is MNHEY and CDR2 SVGAGI. This CDR3 is 14 amino acids long. CDR3 sequence (DNA): TGTGCCAGCAGCCGGACTAGCGGGACCTACGAGCAGTACTTC. This sequence encodes CASSRTSGTYEQYF.

This chain links TRBV6-5 with TRBJ2-3; TRBD2 agrees at 10 bases. Trimming removed 1 base from V and 1 base from J; junction bases left unmatched: 2. The CDR3 contains 16 residues. Germline V gene sequence: CDR1 MNHEY, CDR2 SVGAGI. DNA for the CDR3: TGTGCCAGCAGTTACTTTCTAGCGGGGGGCACAGATACGCAGTATTTT. Its protein product is CASSYFLAGGTDTQYF.